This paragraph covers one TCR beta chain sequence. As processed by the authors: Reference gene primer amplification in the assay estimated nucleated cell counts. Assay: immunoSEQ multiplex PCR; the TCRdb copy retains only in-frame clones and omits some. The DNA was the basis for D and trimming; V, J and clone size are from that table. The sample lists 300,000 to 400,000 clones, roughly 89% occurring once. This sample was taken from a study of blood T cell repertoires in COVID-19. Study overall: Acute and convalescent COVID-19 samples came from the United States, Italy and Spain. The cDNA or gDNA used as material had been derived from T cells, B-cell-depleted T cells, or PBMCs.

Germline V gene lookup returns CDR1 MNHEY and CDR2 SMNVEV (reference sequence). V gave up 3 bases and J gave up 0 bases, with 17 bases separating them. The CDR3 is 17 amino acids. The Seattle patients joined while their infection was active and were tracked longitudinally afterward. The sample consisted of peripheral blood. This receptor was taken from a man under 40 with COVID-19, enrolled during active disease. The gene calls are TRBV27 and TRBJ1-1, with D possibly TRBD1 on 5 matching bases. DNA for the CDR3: TGTGCCAGCAGTTTGGGAGTCGGGGGAGGAGTGAACACTGAAGCTTTCTTT. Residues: CASSLGVGGGVNTEAFF.